This T cell receptor (beta chain) was sequenced in a study of cytomegalovirus exposure and HLA in healthy donors. PCR amplification relied on 60 Vbeta primers (plus 13 Jbeta primers). TCRdb keeps only in-frame clones here, not all; method: immunoSEQ multiplex PCR. Of about 140,000 clones in the sample, over 75% were seen once. Concerning this clone itself: Compared with germline, one end of the junction differs, possibly owing to a read error.

The CDR3 length is 12 residues. Germline values: CDR1 SEHNR, CDR2 FQNEAQ (reference sequence). The sample taken for sequencing was PBMCs. The J gene is TRBJ2-4, the V gene TRBV7-9; D perhaps matches TRBD2 (6 bases). The TCR sequence derives from a man in his fifties or sixties in good health and CMV-seronegative. CDR3 in amino acids: CSSSLSSVDQYF. DNA of the CDR3: TGTTCCAGCAGCTTGTCTAGCGTGGACCAGTACTTC. Full variable domain (rest looked up from reference TRBV7-9 and TRBJ2-4): DTGVSQNPRHKITKRGQNVTFRCDPISEHNRLYWYRQTLGQGPEFLTYFQNEAQLEKSRLLSDRFSAERPKGSFSTLEIQRTEQGDSAMYLCSSSLSSVDQYFGAGTRLSVL.